Sequencing of this T cell receptor (beta chain) was carried out in a study of cytomegalovirus exposure and HLA in healthy donors. In the study overall: The use of the same platform for the 120 or so validation repertoires and the 550 to 850 first-cohort repertoires was reported by a later analysis.

Comments on this clone: Its antigen remains unknown.

The donors formed part of the 120-subject validation cohort, distinct from the roughly 700-subject first cohort. TCRdb's copy holds only in-frame clones and misses some; the assay was immunoSEQ multiplex PCR. The sample includes 150,000 to 200,000 clones, about 89% seen only once; the top ten take 6.5% to 7.5%. Germline V CDR1 and CDR2: SGHTA, FQGNSA. The V gene end was trimmed by 2 bases and the J gene end by 2 bases; junction bases not matched to a gene: 14. The CDR3 totals 18 residues. General observations from the study: The study put under 200 TCR beta chains on its list as cytomegalovirus-associated. Rare TCR sequences predominated, though certain public TCRs were found in many donors.

Sequenced material: PBMCs. This TCR was recovered from a man aged 30-40 years in good health and CMV-seropositive. The chain employs TRBV7-2 and TRBJ2-7; the match to TRBD1 covers 8 bases. The CDR3 region has the DNA TGTGCCAGCAGCTTAAGGGGATCAGGGGGCTTATCTACCTACGAGCAGTACTTC. Its protein is CASSLRGSGGLSTYEQYF.